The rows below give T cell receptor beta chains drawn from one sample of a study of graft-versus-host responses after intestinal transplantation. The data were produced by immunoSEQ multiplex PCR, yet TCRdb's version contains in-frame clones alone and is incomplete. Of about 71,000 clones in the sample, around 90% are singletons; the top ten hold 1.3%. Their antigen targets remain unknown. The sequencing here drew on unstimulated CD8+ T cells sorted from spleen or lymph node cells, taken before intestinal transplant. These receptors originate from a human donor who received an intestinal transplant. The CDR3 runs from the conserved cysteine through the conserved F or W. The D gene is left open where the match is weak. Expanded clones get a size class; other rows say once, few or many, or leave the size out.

TGCGCCAGCAGCGGGGGGACAGGCGGCTGGGAGCAGTACTTC	CASSGGTGGWEQYF	TRBJ2-7	TRBD1	NA	TRBV5-1
TGTGCCAGCAGCTTAGCCAGACTAGCGGGGGGGCACAATGAGCAGTTCTTC	CASSLARLAGGHNEQFF	TRBJ2-1	TRBD2	NA	TRBV7-9
TGTGCCAGCAGCTTAGGACTAGTTGGGACCCAGTACTTC	CASSLGLVGTQYF	TRBJ2-5	TRBD2	NA	TRBV9
TGTGCCAGCAGTGAATTCGGGGGAAATGGCTACACCTTC	CASSEFGGNGYTF	TRBJ1-2	NA	NA	TRBV9
TGTGCCAGCAGCTTAGAGGGGATCAGGAGGGACGGAAACTATGGCTACACCTTC	CASSLEGIRRDGNYGYTF	TRBJ1-2	NA	NA	TRBV7-8
TGTGCCAGCAGCGTAGGGGACAGCAACTACGAGCAGTACTTC	CASSVGDSNYEQYF	TRBJ2-7	TRBD1	once	TRBV13
TGTGCCAGCAGTGAAGGGACAGGGACCTACGAGCAGTACTTC	CASSEGTGTYEQYF	TRBJ2-7	TRBD1	once	TRBV2
TGTGCCAGCAAAGGGACTAGCGAAGAGACCCAGTACTTC	CASKGTSEETQYF	TRBJ2-5	TRBD2	NA	TRBV2
TGTGCCAGCAGCTTAACGGGATCCTACACCTTC	CASSLTGSYTF	TRBJ1-2	NA	NA	TRBV5-6
TGTGCCAGCAGCGTGACAGGGGGGGAAGAGACCCAGTACTTC	CASSVTGGEETQYF	TRBJ2-5	TRBD1	NA	TRBV5-4
TGTGCCAGTAGTATAGGAGGCGGGGGGAATGGAGATACGCAGTATTTT	CASSIGGGGNGDTQYF	TRBJ2-3	TRBD2	NA	TRBV19
TGTGCCAGTAGTATGACCCAGACAGTTCCCGAAGCTTTCTTT	CASSMTQTVPEAFF	TRBJ1-1	NA	NA	TRBV19
TGTGCCAGCAGTTACGACAGGGGGGATGGCTACACCTTC	CASSYDRGDGYTF	TRBJ1-2	TRBD1	NA	TRBV6-6
TGTGCCAGCAGAGCGACTAGCGGGGGACCGAACACCGGGGAGCTGTTTTTT	CASRATSGGPNTGELFF	TRBJ2-2	TRBD2	NA	TRBV2
TGTGCCAGCAGCGCCGGAGGGACAGGGGAGGAAAAACTGTTTTTT	CASSAGGTGEEKLFF	TRBJ1-4	TRBD1	once	TRBV13
TGTGCCAGCTCCTCCCGGGGGAACGAGCAGTACTTC	CASSSRGNEQYF	TRBJ2-7	NA	NA	TRBV11-2
TGCGCCAGCAGCCAAGAGACAGTGATGAACACTGAAGCTTTCTTT	CASSQETVMNTEAFF	TRBJ1-1	NA	NA	TRBV4-1
TGTGCCAGCAGTGTAGGCGGGGGGGCCGGAGAGACCCAGTACTTC	CASSVGGGAGETQYF	TRBJ2-5	TRBD2	NA	TRBV6-4
TGTGCCAGCAGTGAACCCCACAGGGGGCTTGATGAAAAACTGTTTTTT	CASSEPHRGLDEKLFF	TRBJ1-4	TRBD1	NA	TRBV2
TGTGCCAGCAGTGGAGGGGCGGGGGATCAGCCCCAGCATTTT	CASSGGAGDQPQHF	TRBJ1-5	NA	NA	TRBV6-6
TGTGCCAGCAACCCGAAAGGGACAGGGGGGATCCACGCGGCCTTC	CASNPKGTGGIHAAF	TRBJ2-7	TRBD1	NA	TRBV11-2
TGCGCCAGCAGCCCTTCGGCGGCAAAGGAAGCTTTCTTT	CASSPSAAKEAFF	TRBJ1-1	NA	NA	TRBV4-1
TGTGCCAGTCCGGGACAGGGGATCAACGAGCAGTACTTC	CASPGQGINEQYF	TRBJ2-7	TRBD1	NA	TRBV2
TGTGCCATCAGTGAAATAACAGGGGATGGCTACACCTTC	CAISEITGDGYTF	TRBJ1-2	TRBD1	NA	TRBV10-3
TGCGCCACCATCTGGTTGCAGTCCTACGAGCAGTACTTC	CATIWLQSYEQYF	TRBJ2-7	NA	few	TRBV10-1
TGTGCCAGCAGCCACCCGGGGGGCAGGAGAAATGAGCAGTTCTTC	CASSHPGGRRNEQFF	TRBJ2-1	NA	NA	TRBV6-5
TGTGCCAGCAGTGACGGTTCTAGCGGGGTTTTTAATGAGCAGTTCTTC	CASSDGSSGVFNEQFF	TRBJ2-1	TRBD2	NA	TRBV6-4
TGCGCCAGCAGTCCATTCCCTGGCGGCACCGGGGAGCTGTTTTTT	CASSPFPGGTGELFF	TRBJ2-2	NA	NA	TRBV10-1
TGTGCCAGCAGTCTCCAGCAGGGAAACCACGAGCAGTACTTC	CASSLQQGNHEQYF	TRBJ2-7	NA	NA	TRBV27
TGTGCCAGCAGCCTAGCGGGGAGCTCCTACGAGCAGTACTTC	CASSLAGSSYEQYF	TRBJ2-7	TRBD2	NA	TRBV7-6
TGTGCCAGCAGCTTATTGGAGGGGGCTATCTATGGCTACACCTTC	CASSLLEGAIYGYTF	TRBJ1-2	TRBD1	NA	TRBV13